This T cell receptor (beta chain) derives from a study of T cell responses to AZD1222 COVID-19 vaccine. The study, taken as a whole, reports: Repertoire sampling was restricted to post-peak T cell response timepoints. Targeting of unmutated variant regions was reportedly seen in nearly half of spike-specific TCRs. Donors were chiefly white British, with a greater number of females, and clonal diversity was perhaps underestimated.

Comments on this clone: Its target is unknown.

Here immunoSEQ multiplex PCR was the method, and the copy in TCRdb shows in-frame clones only, minus some. The profile shows 100,000 to 120,000 clones, about 90% of them singletons. Trimming left V 3 bases short and J 0 bases short, with 17 bases between. The CDR3 sequence is 17 residues long. Germline V gene lookup returns CDR1 MNHNS and CDR2 SASEGT. This sequence joins TRBV6-1 and TRBJ1-2; TRBD1 is a possible D gene (6 bases). This sample comprised peripheral blood, obtained 28 days after the second AZD1222 dose. The TCR originated in an adult who received the AZD1222 COVID-19 vaccine. This chain's CDR3 is CASSDARGQDANYGYTF. The CDR3 coding sequence is TGTGCCAGCAGTGATGCCCGGGGGCAGGATGCTAACTATGGCTACACCTTC.